These T cell receptor beta chains were read from a single sample in a study of shared clonotypes between healthy human individuals. Sequenced by immunoSEQ multiplex PCR; TCRdb stores in-frame clones only, minus some. The data contain around 750,000 clones, approximately 74% of them singletons. The specimen sequenced was memory CD4+ T cells sorted from blood. The receptors originated from a woman aged 25 to 45 in good health. The CDR3 runs from the conserved cysteine through the conserved F or W. D genes are given only for firm matches. Clone size is stated in some rows and not others, as once, few, many or a class when expanded.

DNA: TGTGCCAGCAGCAAAGGAAGGACAGTAACTGAAGCTTTCTTT
CDR3: CASSKGRTVTEAFF
D: NA
size: NA
length: 14
J: TRBJ1-1
V: TRBV5-6

DNA: TGTGCCAGCAGCTCAACTTTTGGGGCTAGCGGGAGTGCAGATACGCAGTATTTT
CDR3: CASSSTFGASGSADTQYF
D: TRBD2
size: NA
length: 18
J: TRBJ2-3
V: TRBV5-4

DNA: TGTGCCAGCAGCTTCCCACAGGAGGATGAAGCTTTCTTT
CDR3: CASSFPQEDEAFF
D: NA
size: NA
length: 13
J: TRBJ1-1
V: TRBV11-2

DNA: TGTGCCAGCAGCCTCGGGACAGGGCAAGAGACCCAGTACTTC
CDR3: CASSLGTGQETQYF
D: TRBD1
size: NA
length: 14
J: TRBJ2-5
V: TRBV28

DNA: TGTGCCAGCAGCCAAGAGGCGCGAACGACAGGGGACTACGAGCAGTACTTC
CDR3: CASSQEARTTGDYEQYF
D: TRBD1
size: NA
length: 17
J: TRBJ2-7
V: TRBV14

DNA: TGTGCCAGCAGGTCTAAGCGGGGGAGCACAGATACGCAGTATTTT
CDR3: CASRSKRGSTDTQYF
D: TRBD2
size: NA
length: 15
J: TRBJ2-3
V: TRBV2

DNA: TGTGCCAGCAGTGAAGATCGGAACTACTATGGCTACACCTTC
CDR3: CASSEDRNYYGYTF
D: NA
size: few
length: 14
J: TRBJ1-2
V: TRBV6-1

DNA: TGTGCCAGCAGCTCACTAGGGGGCCCCCGGTTGACCTACGAGCAGTACTTC
CDR3: CASSSLGGPRLTYEQYF
D: TRBD1
size: few
length: 17
J: TRBJ2-7
V: TRBV7-9

DNA: TGTGCCAGCAGCTTGTTGGGTGTGGAGTCCTACGAGCAGTACTTC
CDR3: CASSLLGVESYEQYF
D: NA
size: NA
length: 15
J: TRBJ2-7
V: TRBV5-4

DNA: TGTGCCAGCAGCTTACCGGGCAGGGACGGCTACACCTTC
CDR3: CASSLPGRDGYTF
D: NA
size: NA
length: 13
J: TRBJ1-2
V: TRBV13

DNA: TGCAGTGCTAGAAGTGACAATGAGCAGTTCTTC
CDR3: CSARSDNEQFF
D: NA
size: NA
length: 11
J: TRBJ2-1
V: TRBV20-1

DNA: TGTGCCAGCTCACCAAGGTTCAAGCTCCGCTCACCGACAGAAGGCGGATCTAGCACAGATACGCAGTATTTT
CDR3: CASSPRFKLRSPTEGGSSTDTQYF
D: NA
size: NA
length: 24
J: TRBJ2-3
V: TRBV18

DNA: TGTGCCAGCAGTCCACAGGGGGCCCTTGCAACTAATGAAAAACTGTTTTTT
CDR3: CASSPQGALATNEKLFF
D: TRBD1
size: many
length: 17
J: TRBJ1-4
V: TRBV7-9

DNA: TGTGCCACTCATACCCCCAGGGGCGCGAAGAATGAGCAGTTCTTC
CDR3: CATHTPRGAKNEQFF
D: NA
size: NA
length: 15
J: TRBJ2-1
V: TRBV6-1

DNA: TGTGCCAGCAGCTTAGGCGAAAACCGAGGAAACACCATATATTTT
CDR3: CASSLGENRGNTIYF
D: NA
size: NA
length: 15
J: TRBJ1-3
V: TRBV7-9

DNA: TGTGCCAGTAGCCCCCAGGCAGGGCCTACGCCCCAGCATTTT
CDR3: CASSPQAGPTPQHF
D: NA
size: NA
length: 14
J: TRBJ1-5
V: TRBV19

DNA: TGTGCCAGCAGTGTACAGGGGGCCTTCTACGAGCAGTACTTC
CDR3: CASSVQGAFYEQYF
D: TRBD1
size: NA
length: 14
J: TRBJ2-7
V: TRBV28

DNA: TGCGCCAGCACCAAGGTGTCCTACGAGCAGTACTTC
CDR3: CASTKVSYEQYF
D: NA
size: NA
length: 12
J: TRBJ2-7
V: TRBV5-1

DNA: TGTGCCAGCAGCAAACAGATTACCCTCTCCTACGAGCAGTACTTC
CDR3: CASSKQITLSYEQYF
D: NA
size: NA
length: 15
J: TRBJ2-7
V: TRBV28

DNA: TGTGCCAGCAGACGGACAGTTACCACTGAAGCTTTCTTT
CDR3: CASRRTVTTEAFF
D: NA
size: NA
length: 13
J: TRBJ1-1
V: TRBV6-1

DNA: TGTGCCAGCAGTCCTGGGACAGGCTCTGGAAACACCATATATTTT
CDR3: CASSPGTGSGNTIYF
D: TRBD1
size: once
length: 15
J: TRBJ1-3
V: TRBV5-4

DNA: TGTGCCAGCTCACTAGCGGGAGGGCCCACAGATACGCAGTATTTT
CDR3: CASSLAGGPTDTQYF
D: TRBD2
size: NA
length: 15
J: TRBJ2-3
V: TRBV18

DNA: TGTGCCAGTACCGGGACAGGGGGACATCAGCCCCAGCATTTT
CDR3: CASTGTGGHQPQHF
D: TRBD1
size: NA
length: 14
J: TRBJ1-5
V: TRBV19

DNA: TGTGCCAGCAGCTTAACAGACTCCTCTGCCTACGAGCAGTACTTC
CDR3: CASSLTDSSAYEQYF
D: NA
size: once
length: 15
J: TRBJ2-7
V: TRBV7-9

DNA: TGCAGCGTGCAGGGAGTGCTTACTGAAGCTTTCTTT
CDR3: CSVQGVLTEAFF
D: NA
size: NA
length: 12
J: TRBJ1-1
V: TRBV29-1

DNA: TGTGCCAGCTCCGTAGGCGGGAGTAGCACAGATACGCAGTATTTT
CDR3: CASSVGGSSTDTQYF
D: TRBD2
size: NA
length: 15
J: TRBJ2-3
V: TRBV2

DNA: TGTGCCAGTAGTATCGTACTCCGAGAGACCCAGTACTTC
CDR3: CASSIVLRETQYF
D: NA
size: NA
length: 13
J: TRBJ2-5
V: TRBV19

DNA: TGTGCCAGCAGCGTAGGAGTTGGGAATCCTGAAAAACTGTTTTTT
CDR3: CASSVGVGNPEKLFF
D: NA
size: NA
length: 15
J: TRBJ1-4
V: TRBV9